The sequence of this TCR beta chain was determined in a study of regulatory T cells in long-lasting Graves disease. Study-wide findings and caveats: Sampling was limited to peripheral blood rather than thyroid tissue. Among samples with persistent disease, TRBV28, TRBJ1-2 and TRBJ2-5 were favored. Lower TCR diversity was seen in persistent Graves' patients than in newly diagnosed ones.

Time point in this sample: persistent/refractory GD, antithyroid drugs over 5 years with positive TRAb. RNA isolated from PBMCs was used to make the TCR library. CDR1 is DFQATT, CDR2 SNEGSKA, per germline (reference sequence). V was cut by 3 bases and J by 1 base, with 12 bases left in between. The length of the CDR3 is 14 residues. Libraries of TCR beta came from iRepertoire HTBI primers plus Arm-PCR of CDR3 regions. Using its own MiXCR run on the multiplex PCR reads, TCRdb lists one record per CDR3 protein. The repertoire has about 470,000 distinct CDR3 sequences, about a fifth of them found once; the top ten carry around 7%. This clonotype has only a few counts. The target antigen is unknown.

This rearrangement joins TRBV20-1 to TRBJ1-1, with D possibly TRBD1 on 5 matching bases. The clonotype comes from a female donor with Graves disease. This sample comprised peripheral blood mononuclear cells (PBMCs), obtained when the disease was refractory, from a patient treated with antithyroid drugs. The CDR3 region has the DNA TGCAGTGCTAGTTCTGGGGGAGGGAACACTGAAGCTTTCTTT. Amino acid sequence: CSASSGGGNTEAFF.